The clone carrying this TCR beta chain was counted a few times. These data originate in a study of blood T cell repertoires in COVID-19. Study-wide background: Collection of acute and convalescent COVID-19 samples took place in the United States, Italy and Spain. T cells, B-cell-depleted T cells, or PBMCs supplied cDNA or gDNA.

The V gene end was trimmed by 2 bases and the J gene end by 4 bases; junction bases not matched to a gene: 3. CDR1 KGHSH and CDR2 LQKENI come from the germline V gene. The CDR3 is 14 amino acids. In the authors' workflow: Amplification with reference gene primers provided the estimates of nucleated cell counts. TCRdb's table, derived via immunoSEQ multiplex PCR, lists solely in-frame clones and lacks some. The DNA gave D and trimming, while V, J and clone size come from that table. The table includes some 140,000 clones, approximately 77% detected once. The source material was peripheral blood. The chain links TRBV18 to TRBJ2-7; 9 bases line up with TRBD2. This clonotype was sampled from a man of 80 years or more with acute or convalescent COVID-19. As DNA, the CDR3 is TGTGCCAGCTCACCAGGCGGGGGGGCATACGAGCAGTACTTC. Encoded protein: CASSPGGGAYEQYF.